This T cell receptor (beta chain) is from a study of T cell responses to AZD1222 COVID-19 vaccine. Of note for this clone: Its antigen remains unidentified.

Study-wide results and caveats: Clonal diversity was possibly underestimated, and white British individuals and females predominated among donors. Compared with day 0, the breadth and depth of the Spike-specific TCR repertoire rose significantly after two doses of AZD1222. Among AZD1222 vaccinees, only 5 to 7 were seropositive at baseline. Researchers took repertoire samples only after the peak T cell response had come.

Here immunoSEQ multiplex PCR was the method, and the copy in TCRdb shows in-frame clones only, minus some. This repertoire shows 160,000 or so clones, 90% found once; its top ten account for approximately 1.8%. The source material was peripheral blood, sampled on day 0 of AZD1222 vaccination. The source is an adult in good health.

Here the CDR3 DNA reads TGTGCCAGCAGTTACTCCCGGACTAGCGTACCCAATGAGCAGTTCTTC. Translation: CASSYSRTSVPNEQFF. The rearrangement uses TRBV6-2 or TRBV6-3 and TRBJ2-1; 9 bases agree with TRBD2. The germline CDR1 and CDR2 sequences are MNHEY and SVGEGT. V was clipped by 0 bases and J by 6 bases; unmatched bases: 6. This CDR3 region has 16 residues.